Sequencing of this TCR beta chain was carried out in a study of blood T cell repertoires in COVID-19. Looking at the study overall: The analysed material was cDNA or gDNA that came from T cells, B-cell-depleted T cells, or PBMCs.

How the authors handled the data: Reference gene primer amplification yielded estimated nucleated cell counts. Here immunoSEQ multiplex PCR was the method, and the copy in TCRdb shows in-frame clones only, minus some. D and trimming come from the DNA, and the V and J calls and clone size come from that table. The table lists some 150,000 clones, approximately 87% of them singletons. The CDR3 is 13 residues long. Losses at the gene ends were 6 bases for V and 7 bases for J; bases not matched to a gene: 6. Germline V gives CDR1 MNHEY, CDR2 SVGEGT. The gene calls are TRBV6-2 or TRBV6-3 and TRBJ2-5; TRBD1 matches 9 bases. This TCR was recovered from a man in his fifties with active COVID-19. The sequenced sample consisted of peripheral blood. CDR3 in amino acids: CASSSTGGRTQYF. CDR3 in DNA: TGTGCCAGCAGCTCGACAGGGGGTCGGACCCAGTACTTC.